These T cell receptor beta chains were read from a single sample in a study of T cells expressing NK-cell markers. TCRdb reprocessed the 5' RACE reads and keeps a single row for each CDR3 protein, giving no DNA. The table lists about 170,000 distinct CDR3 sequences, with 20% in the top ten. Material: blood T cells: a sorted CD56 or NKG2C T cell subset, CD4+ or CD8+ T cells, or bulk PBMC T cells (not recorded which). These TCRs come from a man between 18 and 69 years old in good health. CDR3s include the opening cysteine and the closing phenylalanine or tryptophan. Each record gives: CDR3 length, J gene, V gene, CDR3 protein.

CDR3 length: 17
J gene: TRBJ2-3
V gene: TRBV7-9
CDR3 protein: CASSLTIAGDGKSTQYF

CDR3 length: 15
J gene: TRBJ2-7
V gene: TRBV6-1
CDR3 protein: CASSESRWQFYEQYF

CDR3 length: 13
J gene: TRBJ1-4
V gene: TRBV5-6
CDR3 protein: CASSFTGDEKLFF

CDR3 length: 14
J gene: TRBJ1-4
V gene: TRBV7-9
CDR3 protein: CASSFPTGMEKLFF

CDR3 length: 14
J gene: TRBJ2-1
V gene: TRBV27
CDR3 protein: CASSLSGGRIEQFF

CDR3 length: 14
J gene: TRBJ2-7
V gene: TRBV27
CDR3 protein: CASSKQGALYEQYF

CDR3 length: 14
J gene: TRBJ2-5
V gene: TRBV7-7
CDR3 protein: CASSTAENQETQYF

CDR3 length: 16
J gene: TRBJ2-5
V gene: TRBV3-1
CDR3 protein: CASSQSGLRVQETQYF

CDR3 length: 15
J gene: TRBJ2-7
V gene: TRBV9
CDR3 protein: CASSVQGLPVNEQYF

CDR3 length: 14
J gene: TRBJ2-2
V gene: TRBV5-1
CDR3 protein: CASSLYRGTGELFF

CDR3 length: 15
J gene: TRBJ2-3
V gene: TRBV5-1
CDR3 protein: CASFLLSSSTDTQYF

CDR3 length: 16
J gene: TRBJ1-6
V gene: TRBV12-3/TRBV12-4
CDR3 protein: CASSMSRQSLDSPLHF

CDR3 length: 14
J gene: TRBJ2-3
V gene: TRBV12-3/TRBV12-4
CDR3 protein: CASSRIGPADTQYF

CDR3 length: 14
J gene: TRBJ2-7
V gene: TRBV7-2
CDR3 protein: CASSPTSQPYEQYF

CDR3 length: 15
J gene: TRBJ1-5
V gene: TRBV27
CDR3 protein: CASSLGGLSNQPQHF

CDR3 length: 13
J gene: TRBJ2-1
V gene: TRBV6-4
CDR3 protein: CASSDSEQNEQFF

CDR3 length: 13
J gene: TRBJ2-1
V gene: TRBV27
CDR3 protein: CASSPLQVPEQFF

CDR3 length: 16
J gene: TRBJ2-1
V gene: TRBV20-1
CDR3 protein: CSARDFRTGIYNEQFF

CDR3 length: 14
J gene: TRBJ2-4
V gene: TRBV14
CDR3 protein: CASSQAGQLNIQYF

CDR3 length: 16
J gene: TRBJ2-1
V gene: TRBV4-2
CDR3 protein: CASSQDLAGGPSEQFF

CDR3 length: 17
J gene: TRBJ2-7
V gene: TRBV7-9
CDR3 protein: CASRSGTSGGRWYEQYF

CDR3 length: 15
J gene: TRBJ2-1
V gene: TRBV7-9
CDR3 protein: CASSVERGAYNEQFF

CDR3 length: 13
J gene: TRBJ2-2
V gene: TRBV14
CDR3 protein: CASSVLRTGELFF

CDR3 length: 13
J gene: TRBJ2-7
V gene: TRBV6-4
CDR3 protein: CASSVVEAYEQYF

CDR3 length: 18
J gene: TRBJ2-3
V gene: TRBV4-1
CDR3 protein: CASSQGFVLAGEKDTQYF

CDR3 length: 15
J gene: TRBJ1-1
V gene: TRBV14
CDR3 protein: CASSHIAGGATEAFF

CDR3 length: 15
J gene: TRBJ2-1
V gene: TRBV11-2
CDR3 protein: CASSLEWTNYNEQFF

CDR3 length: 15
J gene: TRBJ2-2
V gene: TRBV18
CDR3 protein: CASSLTGANTGELFF

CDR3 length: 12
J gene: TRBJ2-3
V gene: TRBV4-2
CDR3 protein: CASSGSSDTQYF

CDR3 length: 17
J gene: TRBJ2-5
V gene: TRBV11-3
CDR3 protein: CASSLDYTLRDWETQYF

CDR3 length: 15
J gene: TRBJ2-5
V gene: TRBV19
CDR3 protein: CASSDRIGGFETQYF

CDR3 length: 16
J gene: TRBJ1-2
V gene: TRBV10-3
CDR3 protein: CAISESFSGLDGGYTF

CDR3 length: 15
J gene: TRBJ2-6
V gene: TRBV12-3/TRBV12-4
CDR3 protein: CASSWITSGANVLTF

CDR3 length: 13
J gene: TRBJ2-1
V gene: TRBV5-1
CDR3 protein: CASSLVRGPEQFF

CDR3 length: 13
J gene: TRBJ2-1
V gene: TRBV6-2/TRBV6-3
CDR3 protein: CASVGEGGDEQFF

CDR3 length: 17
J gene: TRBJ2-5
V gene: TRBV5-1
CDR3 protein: CASSLGWTSEYQETQYF

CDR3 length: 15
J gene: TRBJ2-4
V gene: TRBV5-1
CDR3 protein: CASSRTWGQGNIQYF

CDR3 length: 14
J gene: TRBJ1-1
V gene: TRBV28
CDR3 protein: CASSLSGTETEAFF

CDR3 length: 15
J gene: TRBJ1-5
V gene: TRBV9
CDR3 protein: CASSVGSGGDQPQHF

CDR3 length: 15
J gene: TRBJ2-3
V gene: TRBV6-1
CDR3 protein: CASSATNGGPDTQYF

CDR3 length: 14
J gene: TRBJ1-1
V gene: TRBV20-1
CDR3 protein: CSALEHRANTEAFF

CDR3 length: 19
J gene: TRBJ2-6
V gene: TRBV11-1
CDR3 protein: CASSLEGTGESSGANVLTF

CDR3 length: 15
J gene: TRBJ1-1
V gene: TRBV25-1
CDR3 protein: CASSEGRGVNTEAFF

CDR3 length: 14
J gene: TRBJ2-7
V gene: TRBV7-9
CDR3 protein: CASSLAGLNYEQYF